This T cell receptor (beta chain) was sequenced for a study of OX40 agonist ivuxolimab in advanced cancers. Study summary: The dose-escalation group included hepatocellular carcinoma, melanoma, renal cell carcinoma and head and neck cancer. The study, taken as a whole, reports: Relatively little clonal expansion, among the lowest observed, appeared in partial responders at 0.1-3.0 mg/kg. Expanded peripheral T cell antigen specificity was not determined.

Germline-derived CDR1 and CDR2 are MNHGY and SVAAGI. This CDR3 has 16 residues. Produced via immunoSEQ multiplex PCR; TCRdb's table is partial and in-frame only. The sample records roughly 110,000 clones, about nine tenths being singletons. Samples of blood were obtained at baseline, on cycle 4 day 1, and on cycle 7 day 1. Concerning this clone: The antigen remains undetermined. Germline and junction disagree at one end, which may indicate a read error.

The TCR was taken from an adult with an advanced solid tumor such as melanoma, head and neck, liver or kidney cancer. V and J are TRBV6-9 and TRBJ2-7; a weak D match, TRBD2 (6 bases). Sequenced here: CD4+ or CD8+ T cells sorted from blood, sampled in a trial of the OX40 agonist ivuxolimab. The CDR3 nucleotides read TGTGCCAGCAATTATAAATGGGACTTTAGCTCCTACGAGCAGTACTTC. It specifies CASNYKWDFSSYEQYF.